These T cell receptor beta chains were read from a single sample in a study of identical twins. TCRdb itself ran the 5' RACE reads through MiXCR, one entry per CDR3 protein. The repertoire consists of 310,000 or so distinct CDR3 sequences, with roughly 9.8% occurring once and the leading ten covering roughly 7%. The same data also contributed to another study, on yellow fever vaccine responses in identical twins.

Material for sequencing was CD8+ T cells sorted from blood. The receptors here all came from a young woman in good health. Each CDR3 is given with its conserved first and last residue. Fields, in order: J gene, V gene, D gene, clone size, CDR3 protein, CDR3 DNA. The D gene is left open where the match is weak. Some rows mark clone size as missing; the rest say once, few, many or name a class of expanded clone.

>TRBJ2-7|TRBV5-1|-|many
CASSLGTLEQYF
TGCGCCAGCAGCTTGGGGACCCTCGAGCAGTACTTC
>TRBJ1-4|TRBV6-2/TRBV6-3|-|few
CASSYSEQGGEKLFF
TGTGCCAGCAGTTACTCGGAACAAGGAGGGGAAAAACTGTTTTTT
>TRBJ2-7|TRBV7-9|-|-
CASSFEEFHEQYF
TGTGCCAGCAGCTTTGAAGAGTTCCATGAGCAGTACTTC
>TRBJ2-7|TRBV4-2|TRBD2|many
CASSQFGTSFSYEQYF
TGTGCCAGCAGCCAATTTGGGACTAGCTTTTCATACGAGCAGTACTTC
>TRBJ2-1|TRBV7-6|TRBD1|many
CASSFGAGQGYNEQFF
TGTGCCAGCAGCTTTGGGGCGGGACAGGGGTACAATGAGCAGTTCTTC
>TRBJ1-1|TRBV2|-|-
CASSEGRRMNTEAFF
TGTGCCAGCAGTGAGGGTAGACGGATGAACACTGAAGCTTTCTTT
>TRBJ2-5|TRBV5-6|TRBD2|many
CASSFGSGGETQYF
TGTGCCAGCAGCTTCGGTAGCGGGGGAGAGACCCAGTACTTC
>TRBJ1-2|TRBV20-1|-|-
CSASGSGGYGYTF
TGCAGTGCTAGTGGGTCCGGGGGCTATGGCTACACCTTC
>TRBJ2-2|TRBV3-1|-|-
CASSFTADTNTGELFF
TGTGCCAGCAGCTTCACTGCGGATACAAACACCGGGGAGCTGTTTTTT
>TRBJ1-1|TRBV12-5|-|few
CASGIGGTEAFF
TGTGCTAGTGGAATAGGGGGCACTGAAGCTTTCTTT
>TRBJ2-4|TRBV27|TRBD1|-
CASSLQGPKNIQYF
TGTGCCAGCAGTCTACAGGGGCCCAAAAACATTCAGTACTTC
>TRBJ1-2|TRBV12-3/TRBV12-4|-|few
CASSSPGEYGYTF
TGTGCCAGCAGTTCCCCAGGGGAGTATGGCTACACCTTC
>TRBJ2-7|TRBV7-2|-|-
CASSLYLQGFYEQYF
TGTGCCAGCAGCTTGTACCTACAGGGTTTTTACGAGCAGTACTTC
>TRBJ2-7|TRBV5-5|-|-
CASSLGSGPYEQYF
TGTGCCAGCAGCTTGGGTTCGGGTCCCTACGAGCAGTACTTC
>TRBJ2-7|TRBV20-1|-|-
CSAWRSQTISYEQYF
TGCAGTGCTTGGAGGTCCCAGACGATCTCCTACGAGCAGTACTTC
>TRBJ2-7|TRBV24-1|TRBD1|-
CATSDAGTADEQYF
TGTGCCACCAGTGATGCCGGGACAGCGGACGAGCAGTACTTC
>TRBJ1-6|TRBV7-2|-|-
CASRSDSSSYNSPLHF
TGTGCCAGCAGATCGGACAGTTCCTCCTATAATTCACCCCTCCACTTT